A single sample is the source of the 3 T cell receptor beta chains below, sequenced in a study of cytomegalovirus exposure and HLA in healthy donors (dated by TCRdb to 2015 to 2018). Receptor amplification or capture employed the immunoSEQ multiplex PCR assay. For the multiplex PCR, a mixture combining 60 forward primers for TCR Vbeta segments and 13 reverse primers for TCR Jbeta segments was used. This is the immuneACCESS table as TCRdb keeps it, with only in-frame sequences that have V and J called. A part of the clones is gone; compared with another copy, unresolved V genes explain less than half, and the rest is unexplained. The sample table lists a few hundred thousand clones, approximately 91% of them with a count of one. About 1.7% of the sample is held by the ten biggest clonotypes. The source material was PBMCs. The receptors stem from a girl aged 2-15 years in good health and CMV-seronegative.

The rearrangement joins TRBV28 to TRBJ1-6; D ambiguous. With 3 bases removed from V and 10 bases from J, the gap between germline ends came to 7 bases. The CDR3 covers 12 residues. The germline CDR1 and CDR2 sequences are MDHEN and SYDVKM. CDR3 coding DNA: TGTGCCAGCAGTTTTGGGCAATCACCCCTCCACTTT. Translation: CASSFGQSPLHF.

V usage is TRBV29-1 and J usage is TRBJ2-5, with TRBD2 matching 10 bases. J was trimmed by 5 bases and V by 7 bases; bases with no gene match: 13. Germline CDR1 reads SQVTM; CDR2 reads ANQGSEA. The length of the CDR3 is 15 residues. In DNA form, the CDR3 reads TGCAGCGCCCTTGGGCTAGCGGGGGATCAGGAGACCCAGTACTTC. Amino acids: CSALGLAGDQETQYF.

This rearrangement joins TRBV29-1 to TRBJ1-2, with D perhaps TRBD1 (6 bases). Trimming took off 6 bases at V and 7 bases at J, with 15 bases between the two ends. The germline CDR1 and CDR2 sequences are SQVTM and ANQGSEA. The CDR3 totals 12 residues. Here the CDR3 DNA reads TGCAGCGTCGGAACCAACAGGGTTGGCTACACCTTC. Amino acid sequence: CSVGTNRVGYTF.